This T cell receptor (beta chain) was recorded in a study of blood T cell repertoires in COVID-19 (dated by TCRdb to about 2020). Regarding the study in general: Samples from collaborators originated in the United States, Italy and Spain and spanned both the acute and convalescent phases of COVID-19. The material from the prospective study consisted of cDNA or gDNA derived from T cells, B-cell-depleted T cells, or PBMCs. Deeply sampled blood TCRbeta repertoires from subjects exposed to, actively infected with, or recovered from COVID-19 were included in the dataset. The repertoires were released in a freely available public database meant as a resource for research on the immune response to SARS-CoV-2. Samples were obtained from the ongoing ImmuneRACE study (first 160 participants) and from 1,254 subjects provided by 6 global collaborators. Sample metadata almost always included a de-identified subject ID, COVID-19 status, age in years and sex. HLA class I and class II types, where available, came from metadata supplied by the sample provider rather than from assay-based typing. Overall results and qualifications from the work: Clinical and demographic metadata were provided uncurated, with the amount varying by source and participant.

Whole blood was collected in K2EDTA tubes by collaborating institutions according to the institutions' own protocols. For TCRbeta analysis, collaborator samples were shipped as frozen whole blood, as isolated PBMCs, or as DNA extracted from either sample type. TCRbeta CDR3 regions were amplified from genomic DNA using the immunoSEQ Assay, a bias-controlled multiplex PCR. Regarding the original processing steps: The number of nucleated cells in each sample was estimated from the amplification of reference gene primers within the assay. To quantify the absolute abundance of each unique TCRbeta CDR3 rearrangement, sequence reads were collapsed and filtered. For each sample, productive Simpson clonality was calculated as the square root of Simpson's diversity index over productive rearrangements. TCRdb carries this immuneACCESS record with in-frame sequences only. Its versions omit some clonotypes, under half of them owing to an unresolved V gene in the studies checked, with the rest unexplained. V and J calls and clone size are copied from that table; D and trimming were computed from the DNA. Present in this sample are approximately 72,000 clones, more than 75% of which were seen just once. Around 13% of the sample belongs to the ten largest clones.

As regards this clone: The antigen it binds to is not known. There are no base qualities to consult, and no much larger clone falls within one base.

Based on the germline V gene, the CDR1 and CDR2 sequences are SGHRS and YFSETQ. V loses 0 bases, J loses 6 bases, and the germline ends lie 10 bases apart. There are 15 amino acids in the CDR3, from cysteine to phenylalanine inclusive. The CDR3 DNA has 45 bases and is translated from base 1. The V and J genes are TRBV5-1 and TRBJ1-6; no D gene call is confident. The sequence was obtained from a woman between 55 and 75 years old with acute or convalescent COVID-19. The specimen sequenced was peripheral blood. The CDR3 amino acid sequence is: CASSLERIANSPLHF. The DNA sequence follows: TGCGCCAGCAGCTTGGAGAGGATTGCTAATTCACCCCTCCACTTT.